This TCR beta chain was sequenced for a study of T cells after yellow fever vaccination. CDR3 length equals 11 residues. CDR1 is SEHNR, CDR2 FQNEAQ, per germline (reference sequence). The V and J ends lost 8 bases and 3 bases respectively, with 4 bases between them. This clonotype came up a few times. TCRdb recomputed calls from the 5' RACE reads with MiXCR, one row per CDR3 protein. The repertoire includes fewer than 85,000 distinct CDR3 sequences, just under 8% of them detected once, and 35% to 45% sits in the top ten. The sample in question was CD8+ T cells sorted from PBMCs, obtained on the day of the yellow fever booster vaccination. The chain recombines TRBV7-9 with TRBJ2-2; D ambiguous. This clonotype was obtained from a young man who received the YFV17D yellow fever vaccine. This chain's CDR3 is CASVYTGELFF. The CDR3, as DNA: TGTGCCAGCGTCTACACCGGGGAGCTGTTTTTT.